The 13 T cell receptor beta chains below all came from one sample that was sequenced in a study of cytomegalovirus exposure and HLA in healthy donors. The PCR ran on 60 Vbeta and 13 Jbeta primers. Method: immunoSEQ multiplex PCR; TCRdb's copy keeps in-frame clones and lacks some. The sample carries more than 110,000 clones, roughly four fifths recorded once. The sequenced sample consisted of PBMCs. The receptors come from a woman between 45 and 65 years old in good health and CMV-seropositive.

The J gene is TRBJ2-1, the V gene TRBV7-6, with 9 bases lining up with TRBD2. This CDR3 contains 16 residues. Germline CDR1 and CDR2: SGHVS and FNYEAQ. After removal of 5 bases from V and 4 bases from J, the junction contained 9 bases not matched to a gene. In nucleotides, the CDR3 is TGTGCCAGCAGCCCCCAGCGGGGGGAAATGTACAATGAGCAGTTCTTC. This gives the protein CASSPQRGEMYNEQFF.

This chain uses TRBV7-8 with TRBJ2-7; 7 bases are shared with TRBD2. CDR1 and CDR2 (germline): SGHVS, FQNEAQ. V was clipped by 2 bases and J by 5 bases; unmatched bases: 6. The CDR3 has 14 residues. As DNA, the CDR3 is TGTGCCAGCAGCTTAAATCTAGCGGCGGACGAGCAGTACTTC. It translates to CASSLNLAADEQYF.

This sequence joins TRBV30 and TRBJ2-7, with a possible D match to TRBD1 (5 bases). Trimming shortened V by 2 bases and J by 7 bases, and 9 bases separated the two germline ends. Looked up from germline, CDR1 is GTSNPN and CDR2 is SVGIG (reference sequence). The CDR3 spans 11 residues. This CDR3 reads CAWSHRQEQYF. CDR3 coding DNA: TGTGCCTGGAGTCACAGACAGGAGCAGTACTTC.

The gene calls are TRBV7-9 and TRBJ2-2; D might be TRBD2 (6 bases). Trimming took off 3 bases at V and 4 bases at J, with 12 bases between the two ends. The CDR3 sequence is 15 residues long. Germline CDR1 is SEHNR and CDR2 is FQNEAQ (reference sequence). This CDR3 reads CASSFSRGGTGELFF. The CDR3 DNA reads TGTGCCAGCAGCTTCTCGCGGGGAGGCACCGGGGAGCTGTTTTTT.

The chain carries TRBV2 and TRBJ2-1; tentative D call: TRBD1 (5 bases). The CDR3 has 18 amino acids. Germline CDR1 is SNHLY and CDR2 is FYNNEI. V dropped 0 bases and J dropped 4 bases, with 19 bases sitting between them. CDR3 amino acids: CASSEAQLWYRKYNEQFF. In DNA, the CDR3 is TGTGCCAGCAGTGAAGCGCAACTCTGGTACAGGAAATACAATGAGCAGTTCTTC.

This sequence joins TRBV7-2 and TRBJ1-3; D call uncertain. This CDR3 is built from 15 residues. Trimming pared 2 bases from V and 0 bases from J, leaving 8 bases between. Looked up from germline, CDR1 is SGHTA and CDR2 is FQGNSA. The CDR3 here is CASSLSRSSGNTIYF. In nucleotides, the CDR3 is TGTGCCAGCAGCTTAAGCCGCTCCTCTGGAAACACCATATATTTT.

The J gene is TRBJ1-2, the V gene TRBV2; no definite D call. CDR1 and CDR2 from the germline V gene are SNHLY and FYNNEI. This CDR3 is 14 amino acids long. Trimming left V 5 bases short and J 4 bases short, with 14 bases between. CDR3 sequence (DNA): TGTGCCAGCAGTTACGAGGTGCTGGGCTATGGCTACACCTTC. Its protein product is CASSYEVLGYGYTF.

The chain carries TRBV27 and TRBJ2-7; 7 bases are shared with TRBD1. This CDR3 has 15 residues. The V gene end was trimmed by 6 bases and the J gene end by 4 bases; junction bases not matched to a gene: 12. The germline CDR1 and CDR2 sequences are MNHEY and SMNVEV (reference sequence). CDR3 nucleotides: TGTGCCAGCAGCCCCCTTGACAGGGTCGGGTACGAGCAGTACTTC. Translated: CASSPLDRVGYEQYF.

The rearrangement uses TRBV4-1 and TRBJ2-1, with TRBD2 matching 9 bases. The CDR3 length is 19 residues. The germline V gene encodes CDR1 MGHRA and CDR2 YSYEKL. The V gene end was trimmed by 0 bases and the J gene end by 0 bases; junction bases not matched to a gene: 9. CDR3 region: CASSQDDIWRGGSYNEQFF. The DNA for the CDR3 is TGCGCCAGCAGCCAAGATGACATTTGGCGGGGGGGCTCCTACAATGAGCAGTTCTTC.

This rearrangement joins TRBV5-5 to TRBJ2-5, with D possibly being TRBD2 (5 bases). The V gene's germline CDR1 is SGHKS and CDR2 YYEKEE (reference sequence). V was trimmed by 0 bases and J by 5 bases, leaving 8 bases between them. The CDR3 length is 13 residues. The CDR3 DNA sequence: TGTGCCAGCAGCTTGGTTCCGGGGGAGACCCAGTACTTC. This encodes CASSLVPGETQYF.

V is TRBV7-6 and J is TRBJ1-1; D ambiguous. Trimming removed 3 bases from V and 5 bases from J, with 16 bases in between. The CDR3 runs to 15 residues. Germline loops: CDR1 SGHVS, CDR2 FNYEAQ. CDR3 nucleotides: TGTGCCAGCAGCTTTATTACGACGGAGAATACTGAAGCTTTCTTT. Protein sequence: CASSFITTENTEAFF.

The gene calls are TRBV6-5 and TRBJ1-6; D is uncertain. The CDR3 is 12 residues long. Germline V gene data show CDR1 as MNHEY and CDR2 as SVGAGI. V lost 6 bases and J lost 4, with 4 bases in between. The CDR3 region has the DNA TGTGCCAGCAGCCCTTATAATTCACCCCTCCACTTT. This codes for CASSPYNSPLHF.

The rearrangement uses TRBV15 and TRBJ2-2, with 10 bases that match TRBD2. Germline CDR1 is LNHNV and CDR2 is YYDKDF (reference sequence). With V trimmed by 0 bases and J by 6 bases, 7 bases remained unmatched. The CDR3 loop spans 17 amino acids. The CDR3 loop is CATSRDVSGGPSGELFF. The CDR3 region has the DNA TGTGCCACCAGCAGAGATGTTAGCGGGGGGCCGTCCGGGGAGCTGTTTTTT. The whole variable domain, filled in from reference TRBV15 and TRBJ2-2, reads DAMVIQNPRYQVTQFGKPVTLSCSQTLNHNVMYWYQQKSSQAPKLLFHYYDKDFNNEADTPDNFQSRRPNTSFCFLDIRSPGLGDTAMYLCATSRDVSGGPSGELFFGEGSRLTVL.